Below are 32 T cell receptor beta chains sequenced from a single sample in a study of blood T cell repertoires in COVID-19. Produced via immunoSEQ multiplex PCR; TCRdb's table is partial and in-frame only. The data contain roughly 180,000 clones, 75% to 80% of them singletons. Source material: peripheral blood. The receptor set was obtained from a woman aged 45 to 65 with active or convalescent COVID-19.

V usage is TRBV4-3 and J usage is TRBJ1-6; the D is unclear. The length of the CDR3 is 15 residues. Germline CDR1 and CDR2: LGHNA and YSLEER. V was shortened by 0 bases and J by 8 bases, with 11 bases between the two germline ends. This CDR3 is CASSQDSGWDSPLHF. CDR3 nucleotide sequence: TGCGCCAGCAGCCAAGATTCGGGGTGGGATTCACCCCTCCACTTT.

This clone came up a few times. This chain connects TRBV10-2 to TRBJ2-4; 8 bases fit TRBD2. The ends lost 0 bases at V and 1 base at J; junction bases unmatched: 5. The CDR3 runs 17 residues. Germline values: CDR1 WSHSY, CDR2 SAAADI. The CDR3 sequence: CASSESAGVGAKNIQYF. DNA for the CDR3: TGCGCCAGCAGTGAGTCAGCGGGAGTGGGTGCCAAAAACATTCAGTACTTC.

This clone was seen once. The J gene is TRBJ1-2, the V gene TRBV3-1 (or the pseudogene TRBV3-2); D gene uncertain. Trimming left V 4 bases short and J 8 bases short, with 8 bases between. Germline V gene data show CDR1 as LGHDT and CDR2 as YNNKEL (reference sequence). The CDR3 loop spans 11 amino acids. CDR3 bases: TGTGCCAGCAGCCTGCCGAGGGGCTACACCTTC. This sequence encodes CASSLPRGYTF.

CDR3 DNA sequence: TGTGCCAGCAGCGTACTAGGGGGATTAGACATTCAGTACTTC. This gives the protein CASSVLGGLDIQYF. The chain joins TRBV9 to TRBJ2-4; maybe TRBD1 (6 bases). This CDR3 has 14 amino acids. The V gene lost 1 base and the J gene lost 8 bases, with 13 bases spanning the gap. Germline CDR1 reads SGDLS; CDR2 reads YYNGEE.

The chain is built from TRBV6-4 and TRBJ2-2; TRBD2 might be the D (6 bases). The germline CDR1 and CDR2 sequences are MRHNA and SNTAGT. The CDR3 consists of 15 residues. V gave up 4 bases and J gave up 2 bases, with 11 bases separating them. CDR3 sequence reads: CASSAEGTNTGELFF. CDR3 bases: TGTGCCAGCAGTGCGGAGGGTACCAACACCGGGGAGCTGTTTTTT.

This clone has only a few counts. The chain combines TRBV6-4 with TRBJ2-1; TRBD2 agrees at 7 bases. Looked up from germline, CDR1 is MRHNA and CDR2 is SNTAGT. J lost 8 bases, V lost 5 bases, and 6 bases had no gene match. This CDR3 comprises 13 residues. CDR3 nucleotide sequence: TGTGCCAGCAGTAGGATGGCGGGGGATGAGCAGTTCTTC. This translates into CASSRMAGDEQFF.

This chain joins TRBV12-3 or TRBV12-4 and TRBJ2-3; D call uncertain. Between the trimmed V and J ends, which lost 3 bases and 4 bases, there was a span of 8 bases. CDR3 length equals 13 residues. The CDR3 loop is CASSFTGPDTQYF. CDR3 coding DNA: TGTGCCAGCAGTTTTACGGGTCCAGATACGCAGTATTTT.

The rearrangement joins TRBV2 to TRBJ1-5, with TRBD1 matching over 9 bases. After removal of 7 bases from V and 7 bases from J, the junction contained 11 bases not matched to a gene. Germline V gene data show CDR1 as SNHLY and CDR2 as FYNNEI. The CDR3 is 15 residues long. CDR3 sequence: CASTGDRAKRQPQHF. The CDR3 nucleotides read TGTGCCAGCACCGGGGACAGGGCAAAGCGCCAGCCCCAGCATTTT.

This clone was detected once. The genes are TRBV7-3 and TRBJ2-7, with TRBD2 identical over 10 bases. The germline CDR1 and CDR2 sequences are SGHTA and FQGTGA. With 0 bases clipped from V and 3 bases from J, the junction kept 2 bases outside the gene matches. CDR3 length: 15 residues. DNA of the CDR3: TGTGCCAGCAGCTTAACGCCTAGCGGGAGCTACGAGCAGTACTTC. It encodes CASSLTPSGSYEQYF.

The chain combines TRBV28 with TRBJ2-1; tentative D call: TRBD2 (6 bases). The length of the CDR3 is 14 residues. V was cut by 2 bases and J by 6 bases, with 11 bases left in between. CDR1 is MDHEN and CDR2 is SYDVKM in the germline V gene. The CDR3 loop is CASSLVEGFNEQFF. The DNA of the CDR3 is TGTGCCAGCAGTTTAGTGGAGGGGTTCAATGAGCAGTTCTTC.

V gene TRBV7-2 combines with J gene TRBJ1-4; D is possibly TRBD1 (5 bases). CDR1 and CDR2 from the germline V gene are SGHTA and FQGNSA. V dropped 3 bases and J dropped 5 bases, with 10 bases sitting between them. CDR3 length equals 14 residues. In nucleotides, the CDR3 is TGTGCCAGCAGCTTCGAGGGGAGGAATGAAAAACTGTTTTTT. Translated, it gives CASSFEGRNEKLFF.

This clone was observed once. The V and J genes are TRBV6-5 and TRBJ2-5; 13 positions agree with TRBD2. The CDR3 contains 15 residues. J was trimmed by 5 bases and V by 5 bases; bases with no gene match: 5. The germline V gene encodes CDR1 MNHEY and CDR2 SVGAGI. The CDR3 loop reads CASSRTSGRMETQYF. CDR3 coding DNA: TGTGCCAGCAGTCGGACTAGCGGGAGAATGGAGACCCAGTACTTC.

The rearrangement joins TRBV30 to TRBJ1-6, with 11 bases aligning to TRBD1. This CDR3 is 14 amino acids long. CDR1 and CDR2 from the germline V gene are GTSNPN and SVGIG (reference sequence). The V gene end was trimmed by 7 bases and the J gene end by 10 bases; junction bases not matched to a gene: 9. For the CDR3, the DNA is TGTGCCTATTCAGGACAGGGGGCCAGCTCACCCCTCCACTTT. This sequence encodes CAYSGQGASSPLHF.

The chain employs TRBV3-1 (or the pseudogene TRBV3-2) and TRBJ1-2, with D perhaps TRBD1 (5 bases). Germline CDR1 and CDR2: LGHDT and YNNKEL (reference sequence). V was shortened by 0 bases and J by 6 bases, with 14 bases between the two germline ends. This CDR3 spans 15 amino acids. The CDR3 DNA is TGTGCCAGCAGCCAAGATAGCAGGGTAGTCAATGGCTACACCTTC. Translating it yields CASSQDSRVVNGYTF.

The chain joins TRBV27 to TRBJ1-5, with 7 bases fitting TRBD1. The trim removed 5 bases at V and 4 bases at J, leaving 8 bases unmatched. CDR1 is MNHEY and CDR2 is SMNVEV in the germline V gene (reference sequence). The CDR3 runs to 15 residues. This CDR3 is CASSSFGTVNQPQHF. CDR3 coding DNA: TGTGCCAGCAGTAGCTTCGGGACAGTTAATCAGCCCCAGCATTTT.

The chain's CDR3 is CASSPNVEGKTQYF. The CDR3 DNA follows: TGTGCCAGCTCCCCCAACGTGGAGGGGAAGACCCAGTACTTC. The chain recombines TRBV6-5 with TRBJ2-5; tentatively, D is TRBD2 (6 bases). Trimming left V 8 bases short and J 6 bases short, with 19 bases between. The CDR3 has 14 amino acids. Germline V CDR1 and CDR2: MNHEY, SVGAGI.

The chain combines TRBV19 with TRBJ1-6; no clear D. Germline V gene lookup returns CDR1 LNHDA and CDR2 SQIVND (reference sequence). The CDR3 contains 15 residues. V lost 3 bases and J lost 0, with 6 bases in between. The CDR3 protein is CASSMRSSYNSPLHF. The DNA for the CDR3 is TGTGCCAGTAGTATGAGGAGCTCCTATAATTCACCCCTCCACTTT.

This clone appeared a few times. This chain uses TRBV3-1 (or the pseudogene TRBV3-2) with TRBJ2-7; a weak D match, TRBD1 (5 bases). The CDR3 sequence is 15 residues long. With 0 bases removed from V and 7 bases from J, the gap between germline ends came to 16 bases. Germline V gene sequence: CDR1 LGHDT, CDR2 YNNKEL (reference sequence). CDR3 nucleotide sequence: TGTGCCAGCAGCCAAGAAAGCTTAGTTGGGGCGGAGCAGTACTTC. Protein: CASSQESLVGAEQYF.

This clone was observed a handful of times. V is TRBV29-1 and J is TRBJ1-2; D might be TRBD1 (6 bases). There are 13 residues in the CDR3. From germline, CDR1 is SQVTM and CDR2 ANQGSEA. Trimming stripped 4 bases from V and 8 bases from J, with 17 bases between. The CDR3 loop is CSVGGQGAWGYTF. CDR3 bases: TGCAGCGTTGGGGGGCAGGGAGCTTGGGGCTACACCTTC. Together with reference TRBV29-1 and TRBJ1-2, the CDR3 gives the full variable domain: SAVISQKPSRDICQRGTSLTIQCQVDSQVTMMFWYRQQPGQSLTLIATANQGSEATYESGFVIDKFPISRPNLTFSTLTVSNMSPEDSSIYLCSVGGQGAWGYTFGSGTRLTVV.

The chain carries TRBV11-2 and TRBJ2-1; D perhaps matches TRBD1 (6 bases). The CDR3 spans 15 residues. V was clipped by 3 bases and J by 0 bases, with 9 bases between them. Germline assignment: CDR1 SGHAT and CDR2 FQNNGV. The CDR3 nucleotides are TGTGCCAGCAGCTTTAAGGGGGTCTCCTACAATGAGCAGTTCTTC. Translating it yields CASSFKGVSYNEQFF.

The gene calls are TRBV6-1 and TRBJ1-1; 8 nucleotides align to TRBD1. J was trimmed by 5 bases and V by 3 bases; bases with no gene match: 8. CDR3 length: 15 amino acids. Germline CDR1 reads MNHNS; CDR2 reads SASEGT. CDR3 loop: CASSERTGRWTEAFF. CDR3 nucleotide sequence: TGTGCCAGCAGTGAGCGGACAGGGAGGTGGACTGAAGCTTTCTTT.

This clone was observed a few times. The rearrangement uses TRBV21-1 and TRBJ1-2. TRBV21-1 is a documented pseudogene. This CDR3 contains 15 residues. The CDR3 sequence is CASSKGQRSNYGYTF. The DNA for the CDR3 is TGTGCCAGCAGCAAAGGCCAGCGCTCGAACTATGGCTACACCTTC.

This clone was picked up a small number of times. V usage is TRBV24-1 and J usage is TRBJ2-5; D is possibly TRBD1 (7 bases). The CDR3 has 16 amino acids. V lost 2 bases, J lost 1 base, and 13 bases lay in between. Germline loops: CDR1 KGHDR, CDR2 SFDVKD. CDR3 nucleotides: TGTGCCACCAGTGATTCACCAGGGGGGCCCCAAGAGACCCAGTACTTC. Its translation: CATSDSPGGPQETQYF.

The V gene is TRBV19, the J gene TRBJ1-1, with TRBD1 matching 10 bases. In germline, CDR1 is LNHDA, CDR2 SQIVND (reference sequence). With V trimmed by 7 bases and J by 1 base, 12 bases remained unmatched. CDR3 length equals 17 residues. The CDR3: CASTHGRQGARNTEAFF. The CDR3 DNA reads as TGTGCCAGTACCCATGGTCGACAGGGGGCAAGGAACACTGAAGCTTTCTTT.

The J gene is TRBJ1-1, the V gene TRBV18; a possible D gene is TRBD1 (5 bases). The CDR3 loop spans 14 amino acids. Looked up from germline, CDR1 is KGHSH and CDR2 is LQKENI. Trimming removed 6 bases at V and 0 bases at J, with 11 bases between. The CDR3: CASSRQNMNTEAFF. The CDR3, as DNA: TGTGCCAGCTCCCGACAGAACATGAACACTGAAGCTTTCTTT.

The DNA of the CDR3 is TGTGCCAGCAGCCAAGATTGGGGCAGGCGCACAGATACGCAGTATTTT. Translated: CASSQDWGRRTDTQYF. V is TRBV14 and J is TRBJ2-3; weak D call: TRBD1 (5 bases). The V end lost 0 bases, the J end lost 1 base, and 11 bases lay between the germline ends. This CDR3 contains 16 residues. CDR1 SGHDN and CDR2 FVKESK come from the germline V gene.

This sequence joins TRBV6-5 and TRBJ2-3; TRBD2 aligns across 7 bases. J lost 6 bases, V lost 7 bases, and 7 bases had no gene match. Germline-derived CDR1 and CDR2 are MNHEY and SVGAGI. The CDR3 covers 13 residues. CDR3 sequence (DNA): TGTGCCAGCAACGGAGCGGGAAAGGATACGCAGTATTTT. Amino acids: CASNGAGKDTQYF.

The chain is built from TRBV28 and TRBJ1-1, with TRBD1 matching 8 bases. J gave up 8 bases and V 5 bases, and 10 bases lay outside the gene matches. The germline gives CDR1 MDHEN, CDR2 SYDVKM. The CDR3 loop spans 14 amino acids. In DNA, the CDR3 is TGTGCCAGCAGTAGCATCCAGGGGGCCAGAGAAGCTTTCTTT. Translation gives CASSSIQGAREAFF.

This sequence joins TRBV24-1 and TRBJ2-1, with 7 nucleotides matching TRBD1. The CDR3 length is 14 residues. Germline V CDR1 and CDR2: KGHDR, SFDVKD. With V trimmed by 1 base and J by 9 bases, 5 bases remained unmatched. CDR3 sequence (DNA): TGTGCCACCAGTGATTTAAGGGGGCAAAGTGAGCAGTTCTTC. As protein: CATSDLRGQSEQFF.

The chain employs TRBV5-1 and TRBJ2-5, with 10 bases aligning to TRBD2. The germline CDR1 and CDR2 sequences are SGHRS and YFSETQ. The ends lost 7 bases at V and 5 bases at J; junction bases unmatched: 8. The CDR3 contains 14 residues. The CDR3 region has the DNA TGCGCCAGCGACCGGACTAGCGGCGGTGAGACCCAGTACTTC. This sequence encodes CASDRTSGGETQYF.

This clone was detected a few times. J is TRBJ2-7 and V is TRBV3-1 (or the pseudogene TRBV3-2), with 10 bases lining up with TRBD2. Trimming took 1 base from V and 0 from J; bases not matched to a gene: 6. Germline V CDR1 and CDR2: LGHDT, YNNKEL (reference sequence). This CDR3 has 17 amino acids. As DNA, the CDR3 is TGTGCCAGCAGCCAAGCGCCTAGCGGGGGAAGCTCCTACGAGCAGTACTTC. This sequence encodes CASSQAPSGGSSYEQYF.

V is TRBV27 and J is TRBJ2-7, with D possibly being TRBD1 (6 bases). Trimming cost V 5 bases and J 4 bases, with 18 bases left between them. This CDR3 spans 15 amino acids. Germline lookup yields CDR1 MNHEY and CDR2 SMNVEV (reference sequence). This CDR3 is CASSPLGAPIYEQYF. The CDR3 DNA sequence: TGTGCCAGCAGTCCACTGGGGGCTCCAATATACGAGCAGTACTTC.